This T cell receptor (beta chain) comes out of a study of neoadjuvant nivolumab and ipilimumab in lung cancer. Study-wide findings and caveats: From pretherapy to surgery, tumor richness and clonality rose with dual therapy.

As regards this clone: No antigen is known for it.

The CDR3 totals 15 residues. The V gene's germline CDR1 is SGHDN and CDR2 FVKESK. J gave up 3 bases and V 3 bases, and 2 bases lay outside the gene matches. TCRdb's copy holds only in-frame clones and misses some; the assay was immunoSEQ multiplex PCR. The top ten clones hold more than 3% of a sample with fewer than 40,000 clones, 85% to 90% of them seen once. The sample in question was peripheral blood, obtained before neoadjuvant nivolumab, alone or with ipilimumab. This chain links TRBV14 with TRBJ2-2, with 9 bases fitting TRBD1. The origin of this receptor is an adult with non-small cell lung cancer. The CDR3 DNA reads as TGTGCCAGCAGCCACTGGGACAGGGACACCGGGGAGCTGTTTTTT. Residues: CASSHWDRDTGELFF. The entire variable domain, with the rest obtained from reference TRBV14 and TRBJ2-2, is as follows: EAGVTQFPSHSVIEKGQTVTLRCDPISGHDNLYWYRRVMGKEIKFLLHFVKESKQDESGMPNNRFLAERTGGTYSTLKVQPAELEDSGVYFCASSHWDRDTGELFFGEGSRLTVL.